The 4 T cell receptor beta chains given below trace back to one sample, sequenced in a study of blood T cell repertoires in COVID-19. Clones were read by immunoSEQ multiplex PCR, and TCRdb kept only the in-frame ones, dropping some. The table includes 150,000 to 200,000 clones, 88% detected once. Input material: PBMCs or T cells enriched from blood (not recorded which). The receptors originated from a woman aged 45-59 years who had recovered from COVID-19.

The chain carries TRBV7-3 and TRBJ2-1, with TRBD1 matching 9 bases. Germline V lookup: CDR1 SGHTA, CDR2 FQGTGA. The CDR3 length is 15 residues. J lost 2 bases, V lost 3 bases, and 2 bases had no gene match. CDR3 loop: CASSFRDRAYNEQFF. The CDR3 bases are TGTGCCAGCAGCTTCCGGGACAGGGCCTACAATGAGCAGTTCTTC.

V gene TRBV18 combines with J gene TRBJ1-2, with TRBD1 matching over 10 bases. Germline CDR1 is KGHSH and CDR2 is LQKENI. The CDR3 covers 16 residues. Losses at the gene ends were 2 bases for V and 4 bases for J; bases not matched to a gene: 7. This CDR3 reads CASSPTRDRGSYGYTF. CDR3 nucleotides: TGTGCCAGCTCACCAACTCGGGACAGGGGATCCTATGGCTACACCTTC.

V gene TRBV15 combines with J gene TRBJ2-1; D gene ambiguous. Trimming shortened V by 0 bases and J by 8 bases, and 11 bases separated the two germline ends. The CDR3 has 14 amino acids. Germline CDR1 is LNHNV and CDR2 is YYDKDF (reference sequence). Here the CDR3 reads CATSREAGLYEQFF. The CDR3 DNA follows: TGTGCCACCAGCAGAGAGGCAGGTTTGTATGAGCAGTTCTTC.

By share, this clone counts as medium-sized. The chain has TRBV11-2 and TRBJ2-5, with a possible D match to TRBD1 (6 bases). Germline V lookup: CDR1 SGHAT, CDR2 FQNNGV. Trimming removed 1 base from V and 5 bases from J, with 17 bases in between. The CDR3 contains 16 residues. CDR3 coding DNA: TGTGCCAGCAGCTTAGGGGCGATCGGGACAAGGGAGACCCAGTACTTC. Its translation: CASSLGAIGTRETQYF.